This T cell receptor beta chain came from a study of monozygotic twins with inflammatory bowel disease. Findings of the study overall: IBD patients exhibited fewer clonotypes shared with other individuals than healthy twins, particularly with disease activity.

Germline CDR1 and CDR2: SGDLS and YYNGEE. The CDR3 has 17 amino acids. Following a re-call of the 5' RACE reads, TCRdb has one entry per CDR3 protein and lacks DNA. The sample totals about 380,000 distinct CDR3 sequences. As regards this clonotype: No antigen is known for it.

This TCR was sampled from a human donor with ulcerative colitis or Crohn's disease, or a healthy co-twin of an affected twin (not recorded which). The V call is TRBV9, the J call TRBJ2-5; there is no DNA to check the TCRdb D call of TRBD2. The sequenced sample consisted of blood. CDR3 sequence: CASSVWSSGGLQETQYF.